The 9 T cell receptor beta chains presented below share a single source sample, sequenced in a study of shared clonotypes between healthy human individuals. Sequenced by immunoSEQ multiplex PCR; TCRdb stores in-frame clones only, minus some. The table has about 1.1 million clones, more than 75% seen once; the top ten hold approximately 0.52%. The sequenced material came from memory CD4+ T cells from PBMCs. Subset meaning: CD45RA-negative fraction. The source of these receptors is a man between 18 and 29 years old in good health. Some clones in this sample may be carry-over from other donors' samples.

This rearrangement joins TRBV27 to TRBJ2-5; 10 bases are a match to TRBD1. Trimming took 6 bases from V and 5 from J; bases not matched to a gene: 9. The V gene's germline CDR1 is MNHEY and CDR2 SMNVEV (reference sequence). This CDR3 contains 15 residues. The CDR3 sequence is CASSPPGQGSETQYF. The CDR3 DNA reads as TGTGCCAGCAGCCCTCCGGGACAGGGGTCGGAGACCCAGTACTTC.

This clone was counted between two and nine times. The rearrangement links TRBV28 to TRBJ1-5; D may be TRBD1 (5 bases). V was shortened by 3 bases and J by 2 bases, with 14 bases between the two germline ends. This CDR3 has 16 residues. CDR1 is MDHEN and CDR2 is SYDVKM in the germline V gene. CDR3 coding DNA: TGTGCCAGCAGTTTGGCGGGGGGAGGGGGCAATCAGCCCCAGCATTTT. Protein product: CASSLAGGGGNQPQHF.

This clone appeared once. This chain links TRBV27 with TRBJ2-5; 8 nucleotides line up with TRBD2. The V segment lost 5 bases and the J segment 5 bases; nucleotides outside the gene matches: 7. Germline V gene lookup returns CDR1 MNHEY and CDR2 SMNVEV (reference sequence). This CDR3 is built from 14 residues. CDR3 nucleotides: TGTGCCAGCAGTCCGCGGACTAGCAAGGAGACCCAGTACTTC. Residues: CASSPRTSKETQYF.

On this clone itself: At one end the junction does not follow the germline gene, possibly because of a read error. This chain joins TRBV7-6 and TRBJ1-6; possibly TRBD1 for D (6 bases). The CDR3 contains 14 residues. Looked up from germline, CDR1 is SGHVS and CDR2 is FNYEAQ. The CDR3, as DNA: TGTGCCAGCAGCTCTTTACAGGGTAATCCACCCCTCCACTTT. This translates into CASSSLQGNPPLHF.

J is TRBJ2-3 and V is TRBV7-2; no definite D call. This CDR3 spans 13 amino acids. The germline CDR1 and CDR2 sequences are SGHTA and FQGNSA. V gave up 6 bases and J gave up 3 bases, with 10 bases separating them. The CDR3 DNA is TGTGCCAGCAGTCTTTCGGTTACAGATACGCAGTATTTT. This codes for CASSLSVTDTQYF.

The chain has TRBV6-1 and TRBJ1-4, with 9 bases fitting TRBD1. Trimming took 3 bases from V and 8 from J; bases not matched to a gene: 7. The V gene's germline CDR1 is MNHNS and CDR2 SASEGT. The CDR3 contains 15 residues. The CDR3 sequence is CASSEHRGLGEKLFF. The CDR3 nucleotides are TGTGCCAGCAGTGAGCACAGGGGGCTCGGGGAAAAACTGTTTTTT.

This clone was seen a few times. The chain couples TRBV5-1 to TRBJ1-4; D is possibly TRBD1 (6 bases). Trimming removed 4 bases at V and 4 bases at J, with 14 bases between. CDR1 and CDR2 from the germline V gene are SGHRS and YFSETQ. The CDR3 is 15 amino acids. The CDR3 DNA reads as TGCGCCAGCAGCGATGTACAGGGAGATAATGAAAAACTGTTTTTT. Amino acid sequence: CASSDVQGDNEKLFF.

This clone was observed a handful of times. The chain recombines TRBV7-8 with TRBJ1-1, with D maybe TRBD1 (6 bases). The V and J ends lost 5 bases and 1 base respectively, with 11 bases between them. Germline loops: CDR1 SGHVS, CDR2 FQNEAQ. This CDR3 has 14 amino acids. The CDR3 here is CASSLGHSNTEAFF. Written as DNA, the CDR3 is TGTGCCAGCAGCCTGGGACATTCGAACACTGAAGCTTTCTTT.

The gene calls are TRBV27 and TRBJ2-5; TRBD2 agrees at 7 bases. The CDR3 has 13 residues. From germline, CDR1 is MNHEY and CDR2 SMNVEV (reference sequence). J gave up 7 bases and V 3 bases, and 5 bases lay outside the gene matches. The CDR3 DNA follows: TGTGCCAGCAGTTTGGGAGGGGCGGCGACCCAGTACTTC. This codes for CASSLGGAATQYF.